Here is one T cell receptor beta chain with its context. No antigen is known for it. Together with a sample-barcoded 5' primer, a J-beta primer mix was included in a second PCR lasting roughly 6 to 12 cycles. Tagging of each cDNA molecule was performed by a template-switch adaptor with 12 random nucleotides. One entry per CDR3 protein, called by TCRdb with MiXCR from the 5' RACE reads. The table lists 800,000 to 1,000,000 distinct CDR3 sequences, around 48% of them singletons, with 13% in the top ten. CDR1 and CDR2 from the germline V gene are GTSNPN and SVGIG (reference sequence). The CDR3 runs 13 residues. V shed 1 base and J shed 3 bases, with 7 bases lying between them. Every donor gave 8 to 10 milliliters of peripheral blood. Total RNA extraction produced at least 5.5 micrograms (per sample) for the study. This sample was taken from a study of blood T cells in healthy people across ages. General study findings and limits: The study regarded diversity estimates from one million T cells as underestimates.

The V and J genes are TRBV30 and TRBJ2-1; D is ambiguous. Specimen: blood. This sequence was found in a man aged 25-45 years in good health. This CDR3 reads CAWSADGYNEQFF. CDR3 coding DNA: TGTGCCTGGAGTGCGGACGGCTACAATGAGCAGTTCTTC.